The clone carrying this T cell receptor beta chain was counted at least ten times. Its specificity is not known. The trim removed 5 bases at V and 3 bases at J, leaving 7 bases unmatched. This CDR3 has 15 residues. Germline V CDR1 and CDR2: SGHTA, FQGTGA. The sample originates from a study of post-analysis software for immune sequencing data. As for the study in general: Progressive-relapsing, secondary progressive and relapsing-remitting multiple sclerosis were among the disease courses included. Notes on the study in general: Compared with controls, patients had more of about five TRBV segments, including TRBV5-6, TRBV5-1 and TRBV20-1.

Unique molecular identifiers were built into the TCR beta cDNA libraries. Between roughly 0.9 and 11 million T cells gave rise to roughly 0.5 million cDNA molecules. TCRdb re-analysed the PCR reads in MiXCR, keeping a single row per CDR3 protein. The repertoire has roughly 580,000 distinct CDR3 sequences, around 47% of them found once; the top ten carry roughly 1.8%. This receptor was obtained from a girl aged 5 to 17 with multiple sclerosis. Sequencing used blood. The rearrangement links TRBV7-3 to TRBJ2-3, with 8 nucleotides matching TRBD2. The CDR3 loop is CASSNDGGVTDTQYF. In nucleotides, the CDR3 is TGTGCCAGCAGCAACGACGGGGGGGTGACAGATACGCAGTATTTT.